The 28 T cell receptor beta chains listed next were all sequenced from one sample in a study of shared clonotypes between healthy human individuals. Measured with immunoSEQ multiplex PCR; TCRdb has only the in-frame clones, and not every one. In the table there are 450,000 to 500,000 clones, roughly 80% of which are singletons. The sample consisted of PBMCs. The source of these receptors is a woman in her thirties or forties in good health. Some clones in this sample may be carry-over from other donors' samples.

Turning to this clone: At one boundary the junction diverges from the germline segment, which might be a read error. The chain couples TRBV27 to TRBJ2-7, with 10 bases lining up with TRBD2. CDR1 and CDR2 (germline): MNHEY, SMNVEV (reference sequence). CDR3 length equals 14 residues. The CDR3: CACSPGLASHEQYF. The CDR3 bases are TGTGCCTGCAGTCCGGGACTAGCGAGCCACGAGCAGTACTTC.

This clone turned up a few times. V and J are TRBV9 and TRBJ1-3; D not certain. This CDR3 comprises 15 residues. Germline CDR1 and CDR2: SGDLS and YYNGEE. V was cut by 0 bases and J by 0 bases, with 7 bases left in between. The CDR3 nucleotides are TGTGCCAGCAGCGTAGGAGCACCCTCTGGAAACACCATATATTTT. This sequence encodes CASSVGAPSGNTIYF.

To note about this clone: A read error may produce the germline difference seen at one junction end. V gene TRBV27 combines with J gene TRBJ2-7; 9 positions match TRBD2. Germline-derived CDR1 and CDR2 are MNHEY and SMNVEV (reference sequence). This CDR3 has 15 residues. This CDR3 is CASRFSGRLTYEQYF. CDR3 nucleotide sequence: TGTGCCAGCCGTTTTAGCGGGAGATTGACCTACGAGCAGTACTTC.

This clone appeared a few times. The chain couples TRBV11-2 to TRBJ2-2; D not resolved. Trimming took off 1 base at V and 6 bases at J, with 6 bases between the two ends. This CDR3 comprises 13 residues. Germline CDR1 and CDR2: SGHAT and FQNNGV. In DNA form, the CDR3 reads TGTGCCAGCAGCTTAGGGGCTTCCGGGGAGCTGTTTTTT. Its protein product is CASSLGASGELFF.

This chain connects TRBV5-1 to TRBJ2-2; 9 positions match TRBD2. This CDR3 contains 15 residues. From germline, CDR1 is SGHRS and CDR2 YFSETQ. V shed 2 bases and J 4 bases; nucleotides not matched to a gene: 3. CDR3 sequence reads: CASSLAGGSTGELFF. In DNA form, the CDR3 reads TGCGCCAGCAGCTTAGCGGGAGGAAGCACCGGGGAGCTGTTTTTT. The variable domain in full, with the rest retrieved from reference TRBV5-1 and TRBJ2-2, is KAGVTQTPRYLIKTRGQQVTLSCSPISGHRSVSWYQQTPGQGLQFLFEYFSETQRNKGNFPGRFSGRQFSNSRSEMNVSTLELGDSALYLCASSLAGGSTGELFFGEGSRLTVL.

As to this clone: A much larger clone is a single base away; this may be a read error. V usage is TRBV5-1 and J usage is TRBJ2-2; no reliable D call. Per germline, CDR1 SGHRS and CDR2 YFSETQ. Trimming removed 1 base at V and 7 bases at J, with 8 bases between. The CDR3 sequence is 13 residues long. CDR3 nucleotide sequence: TGCGCCAGCAGCTTGTGGAGAAGCGGGGAGCTGTTTTTT. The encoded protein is CASSLWRSGELFF.

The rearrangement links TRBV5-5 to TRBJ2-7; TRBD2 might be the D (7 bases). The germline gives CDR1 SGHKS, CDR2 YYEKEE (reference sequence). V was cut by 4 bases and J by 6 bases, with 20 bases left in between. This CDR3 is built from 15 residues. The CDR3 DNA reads TGTGCCAGCAGCCAAGGGGAGGGGGAATACGCCGAGCAGTACTTC. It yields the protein CASSQGEGEYAEQYF.

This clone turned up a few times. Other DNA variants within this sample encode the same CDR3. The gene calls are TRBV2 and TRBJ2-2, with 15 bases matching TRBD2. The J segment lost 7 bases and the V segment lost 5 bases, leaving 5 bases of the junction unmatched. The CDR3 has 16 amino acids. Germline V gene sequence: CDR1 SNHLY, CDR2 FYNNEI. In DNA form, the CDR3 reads TGTGCCAGCAGTCGGGGACTAGCGGGAGGTATCGGGGAGCTGTTTTTT. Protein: CASSRGLAGGIGELFF.

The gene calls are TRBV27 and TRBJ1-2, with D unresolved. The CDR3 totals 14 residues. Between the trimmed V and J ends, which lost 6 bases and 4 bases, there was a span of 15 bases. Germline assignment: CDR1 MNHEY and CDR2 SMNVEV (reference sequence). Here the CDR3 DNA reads TGTGCCAGCAGAAGGGAGGGTCTTGGCTATGGCTACACCTTC. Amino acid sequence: CASRREGLGYGYTF.

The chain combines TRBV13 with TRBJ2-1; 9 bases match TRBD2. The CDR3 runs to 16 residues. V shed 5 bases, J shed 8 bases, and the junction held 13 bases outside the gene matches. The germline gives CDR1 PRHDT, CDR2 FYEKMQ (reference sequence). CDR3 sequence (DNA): TGTGCCAGCAGCCTAGTGCGGGAGGGCCCTCCCTATGAGCAGTTCTTC. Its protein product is CASSLVREGPPYEQFF.

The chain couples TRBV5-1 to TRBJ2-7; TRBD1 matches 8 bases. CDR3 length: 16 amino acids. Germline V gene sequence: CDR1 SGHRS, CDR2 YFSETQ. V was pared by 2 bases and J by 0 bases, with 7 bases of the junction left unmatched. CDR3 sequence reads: CASSLDGQGYSYEQYF. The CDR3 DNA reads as TGCGCCAGCAGCTTAGACGGACAGGGTTACTCCTACGAGCAGTACTTC. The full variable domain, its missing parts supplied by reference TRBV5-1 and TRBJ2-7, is KAGVTQTPRYLIKTRGQQVTLSCSPISGHRSVSWYQQTPGQGLQFLFEYFSETQRNKGNFPGRFSGRQFSNSRSEMNVSTLELGDSALYLCASSLDGQGYSYEQYFGPGTRLTVT.

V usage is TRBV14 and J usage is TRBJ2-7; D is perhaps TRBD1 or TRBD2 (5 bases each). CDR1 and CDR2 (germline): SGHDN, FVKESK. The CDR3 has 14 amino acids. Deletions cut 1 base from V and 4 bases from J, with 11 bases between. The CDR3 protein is CASSQGGPLYEQYF. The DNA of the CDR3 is TGTGCCAGCAGCCAAGGGGGACCTTTATACGAGCAGTACTTC.

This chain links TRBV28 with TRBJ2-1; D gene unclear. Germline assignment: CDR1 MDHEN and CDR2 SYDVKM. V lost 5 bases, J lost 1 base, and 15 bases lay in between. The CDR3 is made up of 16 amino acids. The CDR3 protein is CASSPQVFGSYNEQFF. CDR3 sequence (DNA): TGTGCCAGCAGTCCCCAGGTTTTTGGATCCTACAATGAGCAGTTCTTC. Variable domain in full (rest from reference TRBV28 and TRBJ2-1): DVKVTQSSRYLVKRTGEKVFLECVQDMDHENMFWYRQDPGLGLRLIYFSYDVKMKEKGDIPEGYSVSREKKERFSLILESASTNQTSMYLCASSPQVFGSYNEQFFGPGTRLTVL.

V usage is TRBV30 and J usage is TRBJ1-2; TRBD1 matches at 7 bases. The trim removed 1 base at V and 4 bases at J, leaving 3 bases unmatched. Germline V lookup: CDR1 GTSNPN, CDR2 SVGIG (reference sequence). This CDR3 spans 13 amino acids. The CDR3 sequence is CAWSDDRVYGYTF. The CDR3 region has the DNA TGTGCCTGGAGTGACGACAGGGTCTATGGCTACACCTTC. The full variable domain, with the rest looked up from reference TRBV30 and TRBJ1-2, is SQTIHQWPATLVQPVGSPLSLECTVEGTSNPNLYWYRQAAGRGLQLLFYSVGIGQISSEVPQNLSASRPQDRQFILSSKKLLLSDSGFYLCAWSDDRVYGYTFGSGTRLTVV.

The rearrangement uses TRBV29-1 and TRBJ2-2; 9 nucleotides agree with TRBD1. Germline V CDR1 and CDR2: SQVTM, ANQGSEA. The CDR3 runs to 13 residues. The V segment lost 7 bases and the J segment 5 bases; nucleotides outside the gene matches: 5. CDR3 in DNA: TGCAGCGGAGCCGGGACAGGGACCGGGGAGCTGTTTTTT. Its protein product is CSGAGTGTGELFF.

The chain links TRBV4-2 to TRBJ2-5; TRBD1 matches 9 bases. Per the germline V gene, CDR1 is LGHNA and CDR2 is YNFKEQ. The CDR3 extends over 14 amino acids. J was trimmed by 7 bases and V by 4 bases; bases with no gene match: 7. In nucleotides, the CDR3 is TGTGCCAGCAGCCCGAGGCGGACAGGGGCGACCCAGTACTTC. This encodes CASSPRRTGATQYF.

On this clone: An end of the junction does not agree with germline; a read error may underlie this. In nucleotides, the CDR3 is TGTGCCAGCAGCCAATTTTCTGTAAACACCATATATTTT. Translated, it gives CASSQFSVNTIYF. The chain employs TRBV14 and TRBJ1-3; D ambiguous. Germline V gene lookup returns CDR1 SGHDN and CDR2 FVKESK. CDR3 length: 13 amino acids.

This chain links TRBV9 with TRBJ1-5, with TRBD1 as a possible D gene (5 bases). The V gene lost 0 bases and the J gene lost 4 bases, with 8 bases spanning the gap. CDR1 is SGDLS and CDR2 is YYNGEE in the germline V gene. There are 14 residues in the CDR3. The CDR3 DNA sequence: TGTGCCAGCAGCGTAGGGCGGGGGAATCAGCCCCAGCATTTT. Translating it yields CASSVGRGNQPQHF.

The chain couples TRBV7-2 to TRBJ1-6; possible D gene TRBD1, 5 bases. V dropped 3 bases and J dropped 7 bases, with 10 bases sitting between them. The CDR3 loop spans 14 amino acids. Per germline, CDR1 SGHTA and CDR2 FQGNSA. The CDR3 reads CASSFDSGNSPLHF. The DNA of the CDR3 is TGTGCCAGCAGCTTTGACTCAGGGAATTCACCCCTCCACTTT.

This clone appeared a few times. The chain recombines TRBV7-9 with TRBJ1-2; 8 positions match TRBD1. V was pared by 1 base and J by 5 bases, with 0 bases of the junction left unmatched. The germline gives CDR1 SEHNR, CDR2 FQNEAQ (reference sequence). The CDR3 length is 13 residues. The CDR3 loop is CASSLGTGYGYTF. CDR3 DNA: TGTGCCAGCAGCTTAGGGACAGGGTATGGCTACACCTTC.

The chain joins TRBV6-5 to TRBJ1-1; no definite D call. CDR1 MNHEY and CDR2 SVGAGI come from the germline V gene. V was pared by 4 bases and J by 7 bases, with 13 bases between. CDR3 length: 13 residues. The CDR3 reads CASSSGRTFEAFF. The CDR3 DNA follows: TGTGCCAGCAGTTCCGGACGGACTTTTGAAGCTTTCTTT.

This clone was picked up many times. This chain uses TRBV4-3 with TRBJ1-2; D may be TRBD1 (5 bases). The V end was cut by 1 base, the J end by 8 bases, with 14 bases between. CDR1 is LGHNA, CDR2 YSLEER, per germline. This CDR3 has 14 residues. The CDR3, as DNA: TGCGCCAGCAGCCAAGTTCTAGCAGGGCGAGGCTACACCTTC. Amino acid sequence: CASSQVLAGRGYTF.

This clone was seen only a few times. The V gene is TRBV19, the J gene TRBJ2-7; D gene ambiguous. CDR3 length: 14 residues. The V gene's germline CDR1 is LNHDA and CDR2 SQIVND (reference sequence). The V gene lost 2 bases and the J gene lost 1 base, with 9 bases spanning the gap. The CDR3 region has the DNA TGTGCCAGTAGTATAAGGGCAGGATCCTACGAGCAGTACTTC. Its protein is CASSIRAGSYEQYF. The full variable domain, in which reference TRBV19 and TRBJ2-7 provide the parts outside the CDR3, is DGGITQSPKYLFRKEGQNVTLSCEQNLNHDAMYWYRQDPGQGLRLIYYSQIVNDFQKGDIAEGYSVSREKKESFPLTVTSAQKNPTAFYLCASSIRAGSYEQYFGPGTRLTVT.

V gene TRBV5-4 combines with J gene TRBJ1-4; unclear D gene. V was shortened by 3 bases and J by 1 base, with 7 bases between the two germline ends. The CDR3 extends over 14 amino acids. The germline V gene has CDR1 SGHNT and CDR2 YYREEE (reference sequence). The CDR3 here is CASSSDITNEKLFF. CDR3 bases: TGTGCCAGCAGCTCCGATATAACTAATGAAAAACTGTTTTTT.

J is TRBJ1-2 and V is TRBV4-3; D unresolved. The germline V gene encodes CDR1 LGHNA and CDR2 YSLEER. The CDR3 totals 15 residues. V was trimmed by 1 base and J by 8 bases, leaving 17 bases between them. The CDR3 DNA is TGCGCCAGCAGCCAAGTGGGGAGCACTATCTCCGGCTACACCTTC. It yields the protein CASSQVGSTISGYTF.

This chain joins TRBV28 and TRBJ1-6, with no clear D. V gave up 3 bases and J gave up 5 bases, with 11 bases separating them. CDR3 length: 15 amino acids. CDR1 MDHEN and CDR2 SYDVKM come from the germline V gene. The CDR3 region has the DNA TGTGCCAGCAGTTTCGGTGGCAGCGATAATTCACCCCTCCACTTT. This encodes CASSFGGSDNSPLHF.

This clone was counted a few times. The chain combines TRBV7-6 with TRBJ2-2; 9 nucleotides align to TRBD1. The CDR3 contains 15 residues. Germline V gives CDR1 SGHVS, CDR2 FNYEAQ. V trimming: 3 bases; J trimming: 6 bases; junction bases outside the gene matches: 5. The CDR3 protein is CASSFGQGWAGELFF. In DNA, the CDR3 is TGTGCCAGCAGCTTCGGACAGGGGTGGGCCGGGGAGCTGTTTTTT.

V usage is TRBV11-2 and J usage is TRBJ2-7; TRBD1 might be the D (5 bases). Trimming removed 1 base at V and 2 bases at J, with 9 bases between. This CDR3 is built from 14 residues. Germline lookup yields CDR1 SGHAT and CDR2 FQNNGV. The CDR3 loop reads CASSLGAGTYEQYF. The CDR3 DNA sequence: TGTGCCAGCAGCTTAGGGGCAGGGACCTACGAGCAGTACTTC.